This T cell receptor beta chain appears in the sequencing data of a study of T cells in Graves' hyperthyroidism and ophthalmopathy. Overall study context: Before treatment of any kind, peripheral blood was taken at initial diagnosis.

Using RNA transcripts as the source, TCR beta CDR3 regions were amplified. HTBI primers were used for first-round RT-PCR of the TCR CDR3. TCRdb passed the multiplex PCR reads through MiXCR, listing each CDR3 protein once. The table records approximately 570,000 distinct CDR3 sequences, about 20% of them present only once. Researchers barred patients who had uncontrolled infection, other autoimmune disease, pregnancy or lactation. There are a few counts of this clonotype. Material for sequencing was blood. The source is a man aged 35 to 55 with Graves' ophthalmopathy.

CDR3 bases: TGTGCCAGCAGTTGGGGGACAGGGACACGTGAAGCTTTCTTT. Its protein product is CASSWGTGTREAFF. The chain recombines TRBV18 with TRBJ1-1; 9 bases are a match to TRBD1. Germline V gives CDR1 KGHSH, CDR2 LQKENI. Germline trimming cut 8 bases from V and 7 bases from J; bases unmatched to any gene: 11. The CDR3 spans 14 residues.